Listed here are 18 T cell receptor beta chains from one sample, sequenced in a study of shared clonotypes between healthy human individuals (dated by TCRdb to the early 2020s). Library construction relied on the immunoSEQ multiplex PCR assay. TCRdb stores this immuneACCESS table with in-frame sequences only. Part of the clones is absent; in the studies checked, under half of the shortfall reflects unresolved V genes, and no reason is known for the rest. For this sample the table gives some 980,000 clones, of which roughly 72% were detected only once. Around 1.4% of the sample belongs to the ten largest clones. The material sequenced was memory CD4+ T cells sorted from blood. Taken with the paper, the label for cell subset or site translates to: CD45RA-negative fraction. These receptors were taken from a man aged 18 to 29 in good health.

The CDR3 protein is CASSPSLLETQYF. DNA for the CDR3: TGTGCCAGCAGCCCCTCGTTGTTAGAGACCCAGTACTTC. J is TRBJ2-5 and V is TRBV7-3; D is uncertain. V lost 5 bases and J 4 bases, leaving 11 bases between the germline ends. The CDR3 spans 13 residues. Looked up from germline, CDR1 is SGHTA and CDR2 is FQGTGA.

CDR3: CASGPGTGGSGELFF. The CDR3 DNA reads as TGTGCTAGTGGCCCCGGGACAGGCGGGTCCGGGGAGCTGTTTTTT. The chain has TRBV12-5 and TRBJ2-2, with 8 bases that match TRBD1. This CDR3 has 15 amino acids. V dropped 6 bases and J dropped 6; count of bases not matched to a gene: 9. Germline-derived CDR1 and CDR2 are LGHNT and FRNRAP.

This chain uses TRBV18 with TRBJ2-3; tentative D call: TRBD2 (5 bases). V was pared by 3 bases and J by 1 base, with 11 bases between. Germline V CDR1 and CDR2: KGHSH, LQKENI. The length of the CDR3 is 15 residues. The CDR3 DNA reads TGTGCCAGCTCACCTCCGGGATCGCGCACAGATACGCAGTATTTT. It yields the protein CASSPPGSRTDTQYF. Combining the CDR3 with reference TRBV18 and TRBJ2-3 gives the whole variable domain NAGVMQNPRHLVRRRGQEARLRCSPMKGHSHVYWYRQLPEEGLKFMVYLQKENIIDESGMPKERFSAEFPKEGPSILRIQQVVRGDSAAYFCASSPPGSRTDTQYFGPGTRLTVL.

The CDR3 region is CASSLAQWGQPQHF. Written as DNA, the CDR3 is TGTGCCAGCAGCTTAGCGCAGTGGGGTCAGCCCCAGCATTTT. The chain has TRBV7-2 and TRBJ1-5; D gene unclear. Germline assignment: CDR1 SGHTA and CDR2 FQGNSA. V was trimmed by 0 bases and J by 6 bases, leaving 9 bases between them. The CDR3 extends over 14 amino acids.

Worth noting for this clone: Other nucleotide sequences from this sample produce the same CDR3. This chain links TRBV10-1 with TRBJ2-3; tentatively, D is TRBD2 (6 bases). In germline, CDR1 is WNHNN, CDR2 SYGVQD (reference sequence). CDR3 size: 14 residues. The V and J ends lost 6 bases and 1 base respectively, with 11 bases between them. CDR3: CASSPGGGTDTQYF. The CDR3 DNA is TGCGCCAGCAGCCCCGGGGGAGGCACAGATACGCAGTATTTT.

The rearrangement uses TRBV4-1 and TRBJ2-3; 14 nucleotides align to TRBD2. The germline V gene has CDR1 MGHRA and CDR2 YSYEKL. The CDR3 totals 18 residues. The J segment lost 3 bases and the V segment lost 3 bases, leaving 8 bases of the junction unmatched. The CDR3 loop reads CASSQIGTSGRRTDTQYF. The CDR3 DNA follows: TGCGCCAGCAGCCAGATAGGGACTAGCGGGAGAAGAACAGATACGCAGTATTTT.

The chain recombines TRBV7-9 with TRBJ2-2; D is ambiguous. CDR1 is SEHNR and CDR2 is FQNEAQ in the germline V gene (reference sequence). V lost 3 bases and J 4 bases, leaving 12 bases between the germline ends. The length of the CDR3 is 15 residues. DNA of the CDR3: TGTGCCAGCAGCTTCACGGAAATTAGCACCGGGGAGCTGTTTTTT. Protein: CASSFTEISTGELFF.

J is TRBJ1-1 and V is TRBV27, with D possibly being TRBD1 (6 bases). The germline V gene encodes CDR1 MNHEY and CDR2 SMNVEV (reference sequence). The CDR3 is 19 residues long. V was cut by 5 bases and J by 1 base, with 26 bases left in between. CDR3 sequence reads: CASSLLSPRGAQENTEAFF. Here the CDR3 DNA reads TGTGCCAGCAGTCTGTTGTCCCCCCGGGGGGCGCAAGAGAACACTGAAGCTTTCTTT.

V gene TRBV14 combines with J gene TRBJ1-1, with a possible D match to TRBD1 (5 bases). The length of the CDR3 is 19 residues. V lost 0 bases, J lost 4 bases, and 24 bases lay in between. The germline gives CDR1 SGHDN, CDR2 FVKESK. This CDR3 is CASSQDLVPGGILGTEAFF. The CDR3 DNA sequence: TGTGCCAGCAGCCAAGATCTCGTACCGGGGGGAATTTTGGGCACTGAAGCTTTCTTT. Full variable domain (remainder filled in from reference TRBV14 and TRBJ1-1): EAGVTQFPSHSVIEKGQTVTLRCDPISGHDNLYWYRRVMGKEIKFLLHFVKESKQDESGMPNNRFLAERTGGTYSTLKVQPAELEDSGVYFCASSQDLVPGGILGTEAFFGQGTRLTVV.

The chain employs TRBV7-2 and TRBJ1-2, with a possible D match to TRBD1 (5 bases). The V end lost 1 base, the J end lost 2 bases, and 11 bases lay between the germline ends. There are 15 residues in the CDR3. CDR1 SGHTA and CDR2 FQGNSA come from the germline V gene. In nucleotides, the CDR3 is TGTGCCAGCAGCTTAGTTGCGGGGCCAAACTATGGCTACACCTTC. Its translation is CASSLVAGPNYGYTF.

The chain carries TRBV10-1 and TRBJ2-7; 15 bases map to TRBD2. CDR3 length equals 19 residues. Looked up from germline, CDR1 is WNHNN and CDR2 is SYGVQD (reference sequence). V lost 7 bases to trimming and J lost 7 bases; unmatched junction nucleotides: 20. The CDR3 sequence is CASTKRKRTSGRVTGEQYF. The DNA for the CDR3 is TGCGCCAGCACGAAGCGTAAGAGGACTAGCGGGAGGGTAACAGGGGAGCAGTACTTC.

The V gene is TRBV6-5, the J gene TRBJ2-7; a weak D match, TRBD1 (6 bases). In germline, CDR1 is MNHEY, CDR2 SVGAGI. Trimming removed 6 bases at V and 1 base at J, with 10 bases between. The CDR3 has 13 residues. CDR3 loop: CASSQTGSYEQYF. The CDR3 bases are TGTGCCAGCAGCCAAACAGGGTCCTACGAGCAGTACTTC.

The genes are TRBV2 and TRBJ1-4; a weak D match, TRBD1 (6 bases). The CDR3 has 12 residues. Germline V lookup: CDR1 SNHLY, CDR2 FYNNEI. The ends were cut back, 7 bases at V and 7 bases at J, with 10 bases in the middle. As DNA, the CDR3 is TGTGCCAGCAAACAGGGAGGTGAAAAACTGTTTTTT. The encoded protein is CASKQGGEKLFF.

This clone has only one observation. V is TRBV5-8 and J is TRBJ1-4; no definite D call. Germline V gene lookup returns CDR1 SGHTS and CDR2 YDEGEE. Trimming removed 0 bases from V and 7 bases from J, with 7 bases in between. The CDR3 length is 13 residues. The CDR3 region has the DNA TGTGCCAGCAGCTTGGGCGGACTTGAAAAACTGTTTTTT. The encoded protein is CASSLGGLEKLFF.

This chain joins TRBV12-2 and TRBJ2-1; TRBD2, as called in the table, went unchecked against the DNA. TRBV12-2 is termed a pseudogene. CDR3 size: 18 residues. CDR3 region: CASRFAFLRGGPYNEQFF. The CDR3 DNA sequence: TGTGCAAGTCGCTTCGCCTTCCTTCGGGGAGGGCCTTACAATGAGCAGTTCTTC.

The sample holds a few counts of this clone. V is TRBV19 and J is TRBJ1-1; D is possibly TRBD1 (6 bases). The germline V and J ends were trimmed by 4 bases and 3 bases, with 15 bases remaining between them. The CDR3 contains 15 residues. Germline V lookup: CDR1 LNHDA, CDR2 SQIVND (reference sequence). In DNA, the CDR3 is TGTGCCAGTAGTAAGGTTCAACAGGGTTACACTGAAGCTTTCTTT. It codes for CASSKVQQGYTEAFF.

The chain is built from TRBV5-1 and TRBJ2-7; D remains ambiguous. The germline V gene encodes CDR1 SGHRS and CDR2 YFSETQ. V lost 4 bases to trimming and J lost 0 bases, with 11 bases between them. This CDR3 region has 14 residues. The CDR3 region is CASSRLSSSYEQYF. CDR3 DNA sequence: TGCGCCAGCAGCAGATTATCGAGCTCCTACGAGCAGTACTTC.

The sample holds one count of this clone. The V call is TRBV5-1, the J call TRBJ2-3; D is tentatively TRBD1 or TRBD2 (5 bases each). Germline V gene data show CDR1 as SGHRS and CDR2 as YFSETQ. CDR3 length: 14 residues. The ends were cut back, 4 bases at V and 2 bases at J, with 11 bases in the middle. CDR3 sequence reads: CASSRGRDTDTQYF. In DNA, the CDR3 is TGCGCCAGCAGCAGGGGACGTGACACAGATACGCAGTATTTT.